A selection of T cell receptor beta chains follows, all from one sample in a study of shared clonotypes between healthy human individuals. Clones were sequenced by immunoSEQ multiplex PCR, and TCRdb holds only the in-frame ones, with some missing. The sample has roughly 2.6 million clones, approximately 92% seen once. The sequenced material came from naive CD4+ T cells sorted from blood. These receptors came from a man aged 18-30 years in good health. CDR3s include the opening cysteine and the closing phenylalanine or tryptophan. D genes are given only for firm matches. Clone size is not always given. Where it is, it says once, few, many or a class for expanded clones.

TRBV19	TRBJ1-4	TRBD1	-	TGTGCCAGTACCGGACAGGGTTCGACTTCAACTAATGAAAAACTGTTTTTT	CASTGQGSTSTNEKLFF
TRBV2	TRBJ2-4	-	-	TGTGCCAGCAGTGAGCCGGTCAATTGGGACATTCAGTACTTC	CASSEPVNWDIQYF
TRBV2	TRBJ1-6	TRBD1	few	TGTGCCAGCAGTCAGGGACAGGGAAATTCACCCCTCCACTTT	CASSQGQGNSPLHF
TRBV6-1	TRBJ2-3	TRBD1	once	TGTGCCAGCATTGACAGGGGGCGAGTTACGCAGTATTTT	CASIDRGRVTQYF
TRBV4-1	TRBJ2-1	-	once	TGCGCCAGCAGCCGCACAGGGCAGGGAGTTGGTGAGCAGTTCTTC	CASSRTGQGVGEQFF
TRBV7-3	TRBJ2-2	TRBD2	-	TGTGCCAGCAGCCCGACTAGCGGTGACACCGGGGAGCTGTTTTTT	CASSPTSGDTGELFF
TRBV19	TRBJ1-5	-	-	TGTGCCAGTAGTATAGACGGGATAGCCGGACGCAATCAGCCCCAGCATTTT	CASSIDGIAGRNQPQHF
TRBV7-9	TRBJ2-5	TRBD2	-	TGTGCCAGCAGCCCGAGCGGGGGAGCGGGGACCCAGTACTTC	CASSPSGGAGTQYF
TRBV28	TRBJ1-2	-	-	TGTGCCAGCAGTTTACAGACAGACCGATATGGCTACACCTTC	CASSLQTDRYGYTF
TRBV9	TRBJ1-2	-	-	TGTGCCAGCAGTAGATCCCGGGGCAGCTTCAACTATGGCTACACCTTC	CASSRSRGSFNYGYTF
TRBV15	TRBJ1-1	TRBD1	-	TGTGCCACCAGCAGTCGGACAGGGGACACTGAAGCTTTCTTT	CATSSRTGDTEAFF
TRBV7-9	TRBJ1-2	-	once	TGTGCCAGCAGCTCAACGGGGACCCTGCTAAAGGTGGTGGGCTACACCTTC	CASSSTGTLLKVVGYTF
TRBV28	TRBJ2-7	-	-	TGTGCCAGCAGTTTAGGAGGGGGGCTGGGGGAGCAGTACTTC	CASSLGGGLGEQYF
TRBV4-1	TRBJ2-7	-	-	TGCGCCAGCAGCCAAGGGCCGGCAATAGCCTACGAGCAGTACTTC	CASSQGPAIAYEQYF
TRBV21-1	TRBJ1-5	-	-	TGTGCCAGCAGCAAATACAGGGCTCCACCTCCGCCTATGTTTAATCAGCCCCAGCATTTT	CASSKYRAPPPPMFNQPQHF
TRBV30	TRBJ1-1	TRBD1	-	TGTGCCTGGGGGGGACAGGGGCTCACTGAAGCTTTCTTT	CAWGGQGLTEAFF
TRBV18	TRBJ1-1	TRBD1	-	TGTGCCAGCTCACCAGTGCACAGGGGATCGAACACTGAAGCTTTCTTT	CASSPVHRGSNTEAFF
TRBV5-6	TRBJ2-2	TRBD1	-	TGTGCCAGCAGCGAATTGGACAGGCTAACCGGGGAGCTGTTTTTT	CASSELDRLTGELFF
TRBV6-5	TRBJ1-5	-	-	TGTGCCAGCAGTTATACGATCAATCAGCCCCAGCATTTT	CASSYTINQPQHF
TRBV9	TRBJ2-7	-	-	TGTGCCAGCAGCCCGCGAGGCCTGCCGGACAGCGAGCAGTACTTC	CASSPRGLPDSEQYF
TRBV5-1	TRBJ2-7	TRBD1	-	TGCGCCAGCAGCCAAGGGACAGTAAGCTACGAGCAGTACTTC	CASSQGTVSYEQYF
TRBV6-5	TRBJ1-2	TRBD1	-	TGTGCCAGCAGTTACCTGACAGGGGGTGATGGCTACACCTTC	CASSYLTGGDGYTF
TRBV10-3	TRBJ2-2	TRBD1	-	TGTGCCATCAGTGAAAGGACAGGGTCGAACACCGGGGAGCTGTTTTTT	CAISERTGSNTGELFF
TRBV10-3	TRBJ2-2	-	once	TGTGCCATCATGGGGTACGGGGAGCTGTTTTTT	CAIMGYGELFF
TRBV5-4	TRBJ1-6	-	-	TGTGCCAGCAGCTTGGACAGGGAAATATATTCACCCCTCCACTTT	CASSLDREIYSPLHF
TRBV11-2	TRBJ1-3	-	-	TGTGCCAGCAGCTTAGCGACCGGCCGGGGAAACACCATATATTTT	CASSLATGRGNTIYF
TRBV11-2	TRBJ1-2	-	-	TGTGCCAGCAGCTTAGATAGAGGGGCTGGCTACACCTTC	CASSLDRGAGYTF
TRBV10-1	TRBJ2-3	TRBD2	-	TGCGCCAGCAGTGCTTTAGCGGGAGGGAGAGATACGCAGTATTTT	CASSALAGGRDTQYF
TRBV11-1	TRBJ1-1	-	-	TGTGCCAGCAGCCCGGGGAGATTTGGGAACACTGAAGCTTTCTTT	CASSPGRFGNTEAFF